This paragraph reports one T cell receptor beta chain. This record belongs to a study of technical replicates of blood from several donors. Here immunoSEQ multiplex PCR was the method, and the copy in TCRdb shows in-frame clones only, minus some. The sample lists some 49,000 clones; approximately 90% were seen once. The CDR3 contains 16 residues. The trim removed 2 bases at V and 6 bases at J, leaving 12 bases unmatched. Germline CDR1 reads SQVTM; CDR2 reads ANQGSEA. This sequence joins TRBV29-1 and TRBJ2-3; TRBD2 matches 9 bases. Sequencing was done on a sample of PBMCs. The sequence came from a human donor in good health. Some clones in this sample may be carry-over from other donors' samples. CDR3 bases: TGCAGCGTTGAATCCCCTCGCGGGGGGGCAGGGGATACGCAGTATTTT. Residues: CSVESPRGGAGDTQYF.